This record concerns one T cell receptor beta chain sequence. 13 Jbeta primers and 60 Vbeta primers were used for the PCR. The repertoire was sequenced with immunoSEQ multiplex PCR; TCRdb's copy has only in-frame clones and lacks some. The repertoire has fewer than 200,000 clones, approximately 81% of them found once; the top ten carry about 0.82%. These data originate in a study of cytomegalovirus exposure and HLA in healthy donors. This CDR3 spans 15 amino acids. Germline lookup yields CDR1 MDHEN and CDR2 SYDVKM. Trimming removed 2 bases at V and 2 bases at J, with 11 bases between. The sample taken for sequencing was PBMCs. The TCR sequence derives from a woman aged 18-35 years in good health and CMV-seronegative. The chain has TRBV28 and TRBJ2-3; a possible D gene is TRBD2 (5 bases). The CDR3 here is CASSLPLAYTDTQYF. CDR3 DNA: TGTGCCAGCAGTTTACCCCTAGCATACACAGATACGCAGTATTTT.